This T cell receptor beta chain was recorded in a study of a mutant IDH1 vaccine in newly diagnosed glioma (dated by TCRdb to the early 2020s). With respect to the entire study: Eight vaccinations were administered to patients in weeks 1, 3, 5, 7, 11, 15, 19 and 23, corresponding to visits V03 through V10. Longitudinal TCRB deep sequencing was done for 25 to 30 treated patients, wherever samples were available for exploratory analyses. Peripheral blood was collected at six visits: V03 (baseline), V05, V07, V10, V12 and V13. Of the approximately 30 treated patients, about 60% were male and about 38% were female, and the mean age was 40.4 years. Before enrollment, patients had received standard therapy of radiotherapy alone, temozolomide alone, or radiochemotherapy with temozolomide; most received the combination. Vaccination was initiated 4-6 weeks after radiotherapy alone, or concurrently with temozolomide cycles in the chemotherapy-containing groups. Broad study findings and their caveats: Selection of PBMC samples for TCRB deep sequencing was based on availability. It was noted by the authors that analyses of patient blood samples could not be reproduced owing to sample limitations. Immune responses induced by the vaccine were seen in roughly 92% of patients across multiple MHC alleles. No apparent relationship was observed between pseudoprogression and alterations in the top peripheral T cell clonotypes detected by TCRB sequencing.

The CDR3 runs 16 residues from the cysteine to the phenylalanine. The sequence is cut down to CDR3 DNA, 48 bases in frame from base 1. The germline V gene yields SGDLS for CDR1 and YYNGEE for CDR2. Trimming removed 0 bases from V and 4 bases from J, leaving 14 bases between the germline ends. Receptor amplification or capture employed the immunoSEQ multiplex PCR assay. Rearranged TCR beta chain sequences were amplified with the hsTCRB Kit following the manufacturer's protocol. Sequencing of TCRB libraries was carried out on an Illumina MiSeq. As for how the authors treated the data: Demultiplexing, trimming and gene mapping were performed with the kit vendor's proprietary platform. This is the immuneACCESS table as TCRdb keeps it, with only in-frame sequences that have V and J called. A part of the clones is gone; compared with another copy, unresolved V genes explain less than half, and the rest is unexplained. From that table come the V and J calls and clone size; the DNA was used to work out D and trimming. This sample gives tens of thousands of clones in total; 60% to 75% of them show up just once. The top ten hold roughly 9.6% of the sample.

As to this clone: The clone's antigen remains unknown. No much larger clone exists at a distance of one base, and base qualities are not known.

According to the study, the label for this sample's time point signals: week 11, during vaccination. A 20-mer mutant IDH1 peptide at 300 micrograms in Montanide made up each vaccine dose, which was injected subcutaneously together with topical imiquimod. All donors had newly diagnosed IDH1-mutant astrocytomas of WHO grade 3 or 4 that showed loss of nuclear ATRX. The samples were drawn from NOA16, a multicentre, single-arm, open-label phase I trial in Germany that tested a mutant IDH1 peptide vaccine in humans for the first time. Genomic DNA for TCRB sequencing was extracted from EDTA blood using the DNeasy Blood and Tissue Kit.

This specimen was peripheral blood mononuclear cells (PBMCs), taken from a glioma patient whose treatment included an IDH1 peptide vaccine. The chain joins TRBV9 to TRBJ1-3, with a tentative D gene TRBD1 over 6 matching bases. The sequence came from a man younger than 35 with glioma. Some clones in this sample may be carry-over from other donors' samples. In nucleotide form, the sequence is TGTGCCAGCAGCGTAGAATCCCAGGGGACGGGAAACACCATATATTTT. Its translation reads: CASSVESQGTGNTIYF.